This entry lists 23 T cell receptor beta chains sequenced from one sample in a study of blood T cells in healthy people across ages. Then a second PCR, running about 6 to 12 cycles, was carried out with a sample-barcoded 5' primer and a J-beta primer mix. TCRdb reprocessed the 5' RACE reads via MiXCR and lists one record per CDR3 protein. The profile shows over 600,000 distinct CDR3 sequences, around half of them singletons. The sequenced sample was blood. The receptors derive from a man aged 80 or over in good health.

In the case of this clonotype: The germline gene is not matched at one end of the junction; a read error may be the cause. The rearrangement uses TRBV29-1 and TRBJ2-1; D might be TRBD2 (5 bases). The CDR3 totals 16 residues. From germline, CDR1 is SQVTM and CDR2 ANQGSEA. The DNA for the CDR3 is TGCAACGTTGAAGGAATACAGCGGACGCCCTACAATGAGCAGTTCTTC. It encodes CNVEGIQRTPYNEQFF.

This clonotype was seen only once. V is TRBV11-2 and J is TRBJ2-7; D call uncertain. Trimming removed 4 bases from V and 3 bases from J, with 13 bases in between. The CDR3 totals 14 residues. Germline V gene sequence: CDR1 SGHAT, CDR2 FQNNGV. The CDR3 protein is CASSSETLIYEQYF. The DNA of the CDR3 is TGTGCCAGCAGCTCGGAGACACTAATCTACGAGCAGTACTTC.

This clonotype was picked up a small number of times. V and J are TRBV30 and TRBJ2-6; TRBD1 is a possible D gene (5 bases). CDR1 is GTSNPN and CDR2 is SVGIG in the germline V gene (reference sequence). V was shortened by 1 base and J by 4 bases, with 8 bases between the two germline ends. This CDR3 is 14 amino acids long. CDR3 in amino acids: CAWSEGAGANVLTF. CDR3 in DNA: TGTGCCTGGAGTGAAGGGGCAGGGGCCAACGTCCTGACTTTC.

This clonotype was recorded many times. The V gene is TRBV12-3 or TRBV12-4, the J gene TRBJ2-3; 8 nucleotides align to TRBD2. The CDR3 loop spans 14 amino acids. V shed 3 bases and J 15 bases; nucleotides not matched to a gene: 14. The CDR3 DNA reads TGTGCCAGCAGTTTGGCGGGGGGCACAGATGCGGAATATTTT. Translation: CASSLAGGTDAEYF.

The chain has TRBV20-1 and TRBJ2-3, with D uncertain. The CDR3 has 13 residues. V lost 4 bases, J lost 1 base, and 9 bases lay in between. The germline V gene has CDR1 DFQATT and CDR2 SNEGSKA (reference sequence). CDR3 loop: CSATVTGTDTQYF. The CDR3 nucleotides read TGCAGTGCTACTGTAACCGGCACAGATACGCAGTATTTT.

The CDR3 is CASSPADRDPYEQYF. In nucleotides, the CDR3 is TGTGCCAGCAGCCCAGCGGACAGGGATCCCTACGAGCAGTACTTC. The gene calls are TRBV5-6 and TRBJ2-7; 8 nucleotides align to TRBD1. This CDR3 has 15 residues. The V segment lost 4 bases and the J segment 2 bases; nucleotides outside the gene matches: 8. Germline CDR1 SGHDT, CDR2 YYEEEE.

There are a few counts of this clonotype. The chain employs TRBV10-3 and TRBJ1-6; TRBD1 might be the D (5 bases). This CDR3 contains 13 residues. In germline, CDR1 is ENHRY, CDR2 SYGVKD. V dropped 5 bases and J dropped 8 bases, with 10 bases sitting between them. The CDR3 spells CAISPGQDSPLHF. CDR3 in DNA: TGTGCCATCAGTCCAGGGCAGGATTCACCCCTCCACTTT.

This clonotype turned up a few times. This chain joins TRBV24-1 and TRBJ2-6; D unclear. The CDR3 is 16 residues long. Germline CDR1 and CDR2: KGHDR and SFDVKD. Between the trimmed V and J ends, which lost 2 bases and 0 bases, there was a span of 7 bases. The CDR3 sequence: CATSDSGRSGANVLTF. In nucleotides, the CDR3 is TGTGCCACCAGTGATTCGGGTCGCTCTGGGGCCAACGTCCTGACTTTC.

The chain links TRBV7-3 to TRBJ1-1, with a possible D match to TRBD1 (5 bases). The CDR3 covers 14 residues. In germline, CDR1 is SGHTA, CDR2 FQGTGA. The V and J ends lost 2 bases and 5 bases respectively, with 12 bases between them. This CDR3 reads CASSLGAAGTEAFF. CDR3 in DNA: TGTGCCAGCAGCTTAGGGGCAGCAGGGACTGAAGCTTTCTTT.

The chain carries TRBV2 and TRBJ2-4, with 11 nucleotides matching TRBD2. Trimming removed 3 bases from V and 6 bases from J; junction bases left unmatched: 4. CDR1 is SNHLY and CDR2 is FYNNEI in the germline V gene. The CDR3 loop spans 15 amino acids. The CDR3 loop is CASSDLGLAVNIQYF. CDR3 bases: TGTGCCAGCAGTGATTTGGGACTAGCGGTAAACATTCAGTACTTC.

The chain employs TRBV10-3 and TRBJ2-5, with D tentatively TRBD2 (5 bases). Looked up from germline, CDR1 is ENHRY and CDR2 is SYGVKD. The length of the CDR3 is 16 residues. The germline V and J ends were trimmed by 2 bases and 5 bases, with 18 bases remaining between them. The CDR3 loop is CAISEPDGLSWETQYF. CDR3 DNA: TGTGCCATCAGTGAGCCGGATGGACTCTCGTGGGAGACCCAGTACTTC.

The chain carries TRBV7-3 and TRBJ2-1, with no clear D. The CDR3 sequence is 13 residues long. Germline lookup yields CDR1 SGHTA and CDR2 FQGTGA. Trimming cost V 4 bases and J 6 bases, with 10 bases left between them. CDR3 in DNA: TGTGCCAGCAGCTGTGGGCATCTCAATGAGCAGTTCTTC. It encodes CASSCGHLNEQFF.

J is TRBJ1-2 and V is TRBV21-1; no check of the table's D call, TRBD1, against the DNA was made. TRBV21-1 is recorded as a pseudogene. The CDR3 is made up of 8 amino acids. CDR3 in DNA: TGTGCCAGCAAGGGGAACACCTTC. Translation gives CASKGNTF.

The CDR3 spells CASSSTPGTRQFF. The CDR3 nucleotides read TGTGCCAGCAGCTCAACCCCCGGGACTAGGCAGTTCTTC. V and J are TRBV9 and TRBJ2-1, with 8 bases that match TRBD2. V shed 4 bases and J 12 bases; nucleotides not matched to a gene: 9. Germline CDR1 reads SGDLS; CDR2 reads YYNGEE. This CDR3 is 13 amino acids long.

The table lists this clonotype with a few counts. This chain connects TRBV5-5 to TRBJ2-5; TRBD1 is a possible D gene (5 bases). V was clipped by 4 bases and J by 3 bases, with 19 bases between them. The CDR3 covers 16 residues. Germline V gives CDR1 SGHKS, CDR2 YYEKEE (reference sequence). The CDR3 sequence: CASSHRLDNPKETQYF. The CDR3, as DNA: TGTGCCAGCAGCCATCGATTGGACAATCCGAAAGAGACCCAGTACTTC.

This clonotype was observed a few times. The chain combines TRBV28 with TRBJ2-4, with TRBD1 matching 8 bases. With V trimmed by 6 bases and J by 13 bases, 20 bases remained unmatched. Germline loops: CDR1 MDHEN, CDR2 SYDVKM. The CDR3 consists of 16 residues. This CDR3 is CASSLGSTQGAAGQYF. In DNA, the CDR3 is TGTGCCAGCAGCCTAGGGTCCACTCAGGGGGCAGCTGGGCAGTACTTC. The full variable domain, in which reference TRBV28 and TRBJ2-4 provide the parts outside the CDR3, is DVKVTQSSRYLVKRTGEKVFLECVQDMDHENMFWYRQDPGLGLRLIYFSYDVKMKEKGDIPEGYSVSREKKERFSLILESASTNQTSMYLCASSLGSTQGAAGQYFGAGTRLSVL.

This clonotype came up once. The genes are TRBV30 and TRBJ1-1, with D unclear. CDR3 size: 12 residues. Germline values: CDR1 GTSNPN, CDR2 SVGIG (reference sequence). The V end was cut by 1 base, the J end by 9 bases, with 12 bases between. This CDR3 is CAWSGSGIQAFF. CDR3 DNA sequence: TGTGCCTGGAGTGGCTCCGGGATCCAAGCTTTCTTT.

This chain connects TRBV12-3 or TRBV12-4 to TRBJ2-5; possible D gene TRBD2, 7 bases. V was shortened by 1 base and J by 6 bases, with 12 bases between the two germline ends. CDR3 length equals 14 residues. The CDR3 DNA reads as TGTGCCAGCAGTTTAGTCGGGGGGCGGAAGACCCAGTACTTC. Translated: CASSLVGGRKTQYF.

The chain couples TRBV27 to TRBJ2-1; TRBD1 aligns across 7 bases. Germline V gene sequence: CDR1 MNHEY, CDR2 SMNVEV (reference sequence). V lost 5 bases and J lost 10; bases outside the gene matches: 5. The CDR3 totals 12 residues. The CDR3 loop is CASSRGGWEQFF. Here the CDR3 DNA reads TGTGCCAGCAGTCGAGGGGGCTGGGAGCAGTTCTTC.

The chain employs TRBV6-1 and TRBJ2-3; a possible D gene is TRBD2 (6 bases). CDR1 is MNHNS and CDR2 is SASEGT in the germline V gene. The V and J ends lost 7 bases and 0 bases respectively, with 20 bases between them. This CDR3 is 17 amino acids long. In DNA form, the CDR3 reads TGTGCCAGCACTCCCTACGCCAGGACTACCAGCACAGATACGCAGTATTTT. Its protein product is CASTPYARTTSTDTQYF.

In its sample, this clonotype was seen a few times. This rearrangement joins TRBV11-2 to TRBJ2-5; D may be TRBD2 (6 bases). The DNA matches TRBJ2-7 better at its end, which makes the J call doubtful. The CDR3 loop spans 15 amino acids. In germline, CDR1 is SGHAT, CDR2 FQNNGV. Here the CDR3 DNA reads TGTGCCAGCAGCTTAGTACGGGGAGCGGGCTACGAGCAGTACTTC. Its protein is CASSLVRGAGYEQYF.

As regards this clonotype: It is unclear where the CDR3 begins or ends on the DNA, so no DNA is shown, and the CDR3 is as TCRdb lists it. V usage is TRBV20-1 and J usage is TRBJ1-2; TRBD1 is the table's D call, not checked against the DNA. Germline CDR1 reads DFQATT; CDR2 reads SNEGSKA (reference sequence). With termini counted, the CDR3 has 15 amino acids. Here the CDR3 reads CSASGRDRGPQGYTF.

The table lists this clonotype with many counts. The CDR3 sequence is CASSQDFGTEYNEQFF. CDR3 sequence (DNA): TGCGCCAGCAGCCAAGACTTCGGGACAGAATACAATGAGCAGTTCTTC. This chain links TRBV4-3 with TRBJ2-1; 7 bases agree with TRBD1. The CDR3 runs 16 residues. V gave up 0 bases and J gave up 4 bases; unmatched junction bases: 6. The germline V gene has CDR1 LGHNA and CDR2 YSLEER.